The rows below give T cell receptor beta chains drawn from one sample of a study of a mutant IDH1 vaccine in newly diagnosed glioma. TCRdb's copy holds only in-frame clones and misses some; the assay was immunoSEQ multiplex PCR. Of over 35,000 clones in the sample, around 81% were seen once. Their cognate antigens are unknown. The sequenced sample was PBMCs, obtained from a glioma patient whose treatment included an IDH1 peptide vaccine. The receptors come from a man between 40 and 49 years old with glioma. CDR3s include the opening cysteine and the closing phenylalanine or tryptophan. Fields, in order: V gene, J gene, clone size, D gene, CDR3 DNA, CDR3 protein. A D gene is named only where the DNA matches it firmly. Clone size appears in some rows only: once, few, many, or a class for an expanded clone.

v_call: TRBV18
j_call: TRBJ2-1
clone_size: NA
d_call: TRBD2
cdr3_nt: TGTGCCAGCTCACTGGGGGGGGAATACAATGAGCAGTTCTTC
cdr3_aa: CASSLGGEYNEQFF

v_call: TRBV9
j_call: TRBJ2-5
clone_size: once
d_call: NA
cdr3_nt: TGTGCCAGCAGCGGCGGACTCGCGGAGACCCAGTACTTC
cdr3_aa: CASSGGLAETQYF

v_call: TRBV27
j_call: TRBJ2-1
clone_size: NA
d_call: TRBD1
cdr3_nt: TGTGCCAGCAGTTTCCGGACAGGGGATTACAATGAGCAGTTCTTC
cdr3_aa: CASSFRTGDYNEQFF

v_call: TRBV11-2
j_call: TRBJ1-6
clone_size: few
d_call: NA
cdr3_nt: TGTGCCAGCAGCACGCAACAGGGTTCACCCCTCCACTTT
cdr3_aa: CASSTQQGSPLHF

v_call: TRBV25-1
j_call: TRBJ1-1
clone_size: once
d_call: TRBD1
cdr3_nt: TGTGCCAGCAGGGGACAGGGGTCGAACACTGAAGCTTTCTTT
cdr3_aa: CASRGQGSNTEAFF

v_call: TRBV19
j_call: TRBJ2-2
clone_size: NA
d_call: TRBD2
cdr3_nt: TGTGCCACCAAGTTGGGCGGGGGGCGCGCAGGCGGGGAGCTGTTTTTT
cdr3_aa: CATKLGGGRAGGELFF

v_call: TRBV28
j_call: TRBJ1-3
clone_size: NA
d_call: NA
cdr3_nt: TGTGCCAGCCGTCCCCTCCGGAGACCAAAAAACACCATATATTTT
cdr3_aa: CASRPLRRPKNTIYF

v_call: TRBV30
j_call: TRBJ2-7
clone_size: NA
d_call: NA
cdr3_nt: TGTGCCTGGAGTGTAAGGGGTCCCCCCTACGAGCAGTACTTC
cdr3_aa: CAWSVRGPPYEQYF

v_call: TRBV18
j_call: TRBJ2-7
clone_size: NA
d_call: NA
cdr3_nt: TGTGCCAGCTCACCAAGGGACTCCGACGAGCAGTACTTC
cdr3_aa: CASSPRDSDEQYF

v_call: TRBV11-2
j_call: TRBJ1-4
clone_size: NA
d_call: TRBD1
cdr3_nt: TGTGCCAGCGCATACCCACAGGGGTCTGGGTCTAATGAAAAACTGTTTTTT
cdr3_aa: CASAYPQGSGSNEKLFF

v_call: TRBV9
j_call: TRBJ2-1
clone_size: NA
d_call: NA
cdr3_nt: TGTGCCAGCAGCCGTGGGGGCGGGACCCCCTACAATGAGCAGTTCTTC
cdr3_aa: CASSRGGGTPYNEQFF

v_call: TRBV4-2
j_call: TRBJ2-3
clone_size: NA
d_call: NA
cdr3_nt: TGTGCCAGCAGCCAACGGACAGACAACACAGATACGCAGTATTTT
cdr3_aa: CASSQRTDNTDTQYF

v_call: TRBV19
j_call: TRBJ2-2
clone_size: once
d_call: NA
cdr3_nt: TGTGCCATCGGAGGGGCAGTCCCGAACACCGGGGAGCTGTTTTTT
cdr3_aa: CAIGGAVPNTGELFF

v_call: TRBV6-1
j_call: TRBJ2-7
clone_size: NA
d_call: TRBD1
cdr3_nt: TGTGCCAGCAGTGCCGGACAGGTCTACGAGCAGTACTTC
cdr3_aa: CASSAGQVYEQYF

v_call: TRBV9
j_call: TRBJ2-3
clone_size: once
d_call: TRBD2
cdr3_nt: TGTGCCAGCAGCGCCGTGTGGGGCCAAAGCGGGAGGAGTCCAGATACGCAGTATTTT
cdr3_aa: CASSAVWGQSGRSPDTQYF

v_call: TRBV27
j_call: TRBJ2-1
clone_size: NA
d_call: TRBD1
cdr3_nt: TGTGCCAGCAGTTCAGGGACAGGGGGTCATGAGCAGTTCTTC
cdr3_aa: CASSSGTGGHEQFF

v_call: TRBV5-1
j_call: TRBJ2-2
clone_size: NA
d_call: TRBD2
cdr3_nt: TGCGCCAGCGGACTAGCGGGGGGCCCTGTCGAGACCGGGGAGCTGTTTTTT
cdr3_aa: CASGLAGGPVETGELFF

v_call: TRBV9
j_call: TRBJ2-5
clone_size: NA
d_call: TRBD2
cdr3_nt: TGTGCCAGCAGCGTAGGACTAGCGCCGCAAGAGACCCAGTACTTC
cdr3_aa: CASSVGLAPQETQYF